This T cell receptor beta chain came from a study of blood T cell repertoires in COVID-19 (dated by TCRdb to 2019 to 2021). Concerning the study at large: The collaborator samples originated in the United States, Italy and Spain and spanned the acute and convalescent phases of COVID-19. The material from the prospective study consisted of cDNA or gDNA derived from T cells, B-cell-depleted T cells, or PBMCs. The dataset comprised deeply sampled blood TCRbeta repertoires from subjects exposed to, actively infected with, or recovered from COVID-19. The repertoires were released in a freely available public database meant as a resource for research on the immune response to SARS-CoV-2. The samples were drawn from two sources: the first 160 participants of the ongoing ImmuneRACE study, and 1,200 or so subjects contributed by 6 global collaborators. Nearly every sample came with metadata listing a de-identified subject ID, COVID-19 status, age in years and sex. Where available, HLA class I and class II types were taken from metadata supplied by the sample provider and were not determined by assay-based typing.

A note on this clone: Its antigen target is currently unknown. No clone much larger than this one lies a single base away; base qualities are absent.

Inclusive of the bounding cysteine and phenylalanine, the CDR3 is 15 residues long. This entry keeps only the CDR3 DNA: 45 bases, framed from base 1. In the germline V gene, CDR1 corresponds to MNHEY and CDR2 to SVGEGT. Between the V and J ends, shortened by 2 bases and 0 bases respectively, the junction contains 8 bases. The investigation overall reported the following: How much clinical and demographic metadata was included differed by source and by participant, and the metadata was provided uncurated.

TCRbeta CDR3 regions were amplified from genomic DNA by means of the immunoSEQ Assay, a bias-controlled multiplex PCR. Per the source publication's procedure: The number of nucleated cells in each sample was estimated from the amplification of reference gene primers within the assay. To quantify the absolute abundance of each unique TCRbeta CDR3 rearrangement, sequence reads were collapsed and filtered. For each sample, productive Simpson clonality was calculated by taking the square root of Simpson's diversity index across productive rearrangements. TCRdb provides this immuneACCESS table in a form limited to in-frame rearrangements. Some clones are lacking; in checked studies, under half of them reflect an unresolved V gene, and why the rest are absent is not known. The V and J calls and clone size were taken over from that table, and D and trimming were inferred from the DNA. This sample is represented by around 220,000 clones; roughly 90% of them were singletons. The leading ten clones occupy roughly 15% of the sample.

Participants in the prospective study were enrolled through a virtual design, were aged roughly 18 to 100 years, and lived in roughly 24 United States geographic areas. To assign participants to cohorts, the prospective study relied on clinical history that participants themselves reported in a screening survey and a study questionnaire. A participant counted as exposed if, within 2 weeks of entering the study, that participant had been in contact with someone who had a PCR-confirmed or clinician-diagnosed COVID-19 case. Each participant in the prospective study had whole blood, serum and a nasopharyngeal or oropharyngeal swab collected by mobile phlebotomists. Over an approximately 2-month period, participants in the prospective study had the option of providing additional blood draws and questionnaires. Before DNA extraction, blood samples from the prospective study were shipped at room temperature or frozen.

The clonotype was recovered from a man aged 25-45 years who had been exposed to COVID-19. The chain is encoded by TRBV6-2 or TRBV6-3 joined to TRBJ1-5; the D gene assignment is ambiguous. The sequenced sample consisted of PBMCs or T cells enriched from blood (not recorded which). The CDR3 protein sequence reads: CASSYRQNSNQPQHF. The DNA sequence follows: TGTGCCAGCAGTTACCGCCAGAATAGCAATCAGCCCCAGCATTTT.